The T cell receptor (beta chain) described here comes from a study of identical twins. General study findings and limits: The models systematically underestimated how much out-of-frame TCR alpha was shared in monozygotic twins.

The CDR3 length is 17 residues. Germline V gives CDR1 SNHLY, CDR2 FYNNEI. Trimming removed 1 base at V and 1 base at J, with 15 bases between. From the 5' RACE reads, TCRdb called clonotypes with MiXCR, one entry per CDR3 protein. Here the sample spans roughly 230,000 distinct CDR3 sequences, about 8.3% being singletons. In its sample, this clonotype was seen a few times. Its target is not known. These same records also appear under a second study, on yellow fever vaccine responses in identical twins.

This chain connects TRBV2 to TRBJ2-3, with D possibly being TRBD2 (6 bases). This TCR came from a young woman in good health. Material: CD8+ T cells sorted from blood. CDR3: CASSEEVGGVGTDTQYF. The CDR3 DNA reads TGTGCCAGCAGTGAAGAGGTTGGAGGGGTGGGCACAGATACGCAGTATTTT.